The 19 T cell receptor beta chains given below trace back to one sample, sequenced in a study of shared clonotypes between healthy human individuals (TCRdb year 2020). Libraries came from the immunoSEQ multiplex PCR assay. The clones in this table, taken by TCRdb from immuneACCESS, are in-frame only. Not every clone is retained; where verified, under half of the shortfall comes from an unresolved V gene, and the cause of the rest is unknown. The sample has approximately 2.5 million clones on record, more than 80% of them singletons. The ten largest account for around 0.14% of the sample. The sample consisted of naive CD4+ T cells sorted from blood. Per the publication, the cell subset or site label means: CD45RA+ positively selected. The source is a young man in good health.

This sequence joins TRBV15 and TRBJ1-6; unclear D gene. CDR3 length equals 16 residues. In germline, CDR1 is LNHNV, CDR2 YYDKDF (reference sequence). With 3 bases removed from V and 7 bases from J, the gap between germline ends came to 16 bases. The CDR3 loop is CATSRGGRPLNSPLHF. In nucleotides, the CDR3 is TGTGCCACCAGCAGGGGAGGACGGCCTCTCAATTCACCCCTCCACTTT.

The chain is built from TRBV30 and TRBJ2-2; D not certain. In germline, CDR1 is GTSNPN, CDR2 SVGIG (reference sequence). V lost 4 bases and J 0 bases, leaving 6 bases between the germline ends. The CDR3 length is 13 residues. DNA of the CDR3: TGTGCCTGGAAGGCAGCGAACACCGGGGAGCTGTTTTTT. It translates to CAWKAANTGELFF.

V gene TRBV5-6 combines with J gene TRBJ2-4, with 8 positions matching TRBD1. The CDR3 length is 17 residues. With 4 bases clipped from V and 2 bases from J, the junction kept 11 bases outside the gene matches. Germline V lookup: CDR1 SGHDT, CDR2 YYEEEE. Written as DNA, the CDR3 is TGTGCCAGCAGCGGGCGGGACAGGCCTACTTCCAAAAACATTCAGTACTTC. It is translated as CASSGRDRPTSKNIQYF.

The V and J genes are TRBV9 and TRBJ2-2; D assignment may be TRBD1 or TRBD2 (5 bases each). Trimming removed 4 bases at V and 4 bases at J, with 14 bases between. Germline-derived CDR1 and CDR2 are SGDLS and YYNGEE. The CDR3 runs to 15 residues. The DNA for the CDR3 is TGTGCCAGCAGCCCGGGACCCTTACCCACCGGGGAGCTGTTTTTT. Encoded protein: CASSPGPLPTGELFF.

The chain uses TRBV5-1 and TRBJ2-2; 12 nucleotides agree with TRBD2. The CDR3 contains 21 residues. In germline, CDR1 is SGHRS, CDR2 YFSETQ. V lost 0 bases, J lost 2 bases, and 14 bases stayed unmatched. The CDR3 loop is CASSLAGGLAGIKLNTGELFF. The CDR3 DNA follows: TGCGCCAGCAGCTTGGCGGGCGGACTAGCGGGGATCAAATTAAACACCGGGGAGCTGTTTTTT.

This clone appeared a single time. Other DNA variants within this sample encode the same CDR3. The CDR3 protein is CAISGGTGYNEQFF. The CDR3 DNA sequence: TGTGCCATCAGTGGGGGGACAGGATACAATGAGCAGTTCTTC. V usage is TRBV10-3 and J usage is TRBJ2-1, with TRBD1 matching 8 bases. CDR1 ENHRY and CDR2 SYGVKD come from the germline V gene. This CDR3 comprises 14 residues. V trimming: 4 bases; J trimming: 4 bases; junction bases outside the gene matches: 3.

The chain has TRBV5-1 and TRBJ1-1, with 7 nucleotides matching TRBD1. The germline V gene has CDR1 SGHRS and CDR2 YFSETQ. The J segment lost 3 bases and the V segment lost 4 bases, leaving 3 bases of the junction unmatched. The CDR3 is 13 amino acids. The CDR3 is CASSGTGDTEAFF. The CDR3 DNA sequence: TGCGCCAGCAGCGGAACAGGGGACACTGAAGCTTTCTTT.

V usage is TRBV27 and J usage is TRBJ2-5; 8 bases line up with TRBD1. The V gene end was trimmed by 3 bases and the J gene end by 4 bases; junction bases not matched to a gene: 10. Germline CDR1 and CDR2: MNHEY and SMNVEV (reference sequence). The CDR3 sequence is 16 residues long. CDR3 loop: CASSFLYRGARETQYF. CDR3 DNA: TGTGCCAGCAGTTTCTTATACAGGGGGGCGCGAGAGACCCAGTACTTC.

The chain combines TRBV10-3 with TRBJ2-3; 13 nucleotides match TRBD2. The ends lost 3 bases at V and 0 bases at J; junction bases unmatched: 3. The length of the CDR3 is 17 residues. CDR1 is ENHRY, CDR2 SYGVKD, per germline. In DNA form, the CDR3 reads TGTGCCATCAGTGAAACTAGCGGGGGGGCTAGCACAGATACGCAGTATTTT. Amino acid sequence: CAISETSGGASTDTQYF.

The V and J genes are TRBV28 and TRBJ1-3, with 8 nucleotides matching TRBD1. The germline V gene encodes CDR1 MDHEN and CDR2 SYDVKM. Trimming cost V 5 bases and J 4 bases; bases outside gene matches: 7. The CDR3 length is 15 residues. CDR3 in amino acids: CASSTGQGKGNTIYF. DNA for the CDR3: TGTGCCAGCAGTACTGGACAGGGTAAGGGAAACACCATATATTTT.

V and J are TRBV28 and TRBJ1-3; unclear D gene. Trimming stripped 6 bases from V and 5 bases from J, with 14 bases between. Germline V gives CDR1 MDHEN, CDR2 SYDVKM. The CDR3 runs to 14 residues. The CDR3 here is CASSLGGERNTIYF. The CDR3 nucleotides are TGTGCCAGCAGCTTGGGCGGGGAGCGAAACACCATATATTTT.

The chain has TRBV2 and TRBJ2-1, with no clear D. The CDR3 consists of 12 residues. V lost 7 bases, J lost 9 bases, and 13 bases lay in between. Per the germline V gene, CDR1 is SNHLY and CDR2 is FYNNEI. As DNA, the CDR3 is TGTGCCAGCACAGAACTGTACGGTGAGCAGTTCTTC. This gives the protein CASTELYGEQFF.

This sequence joins TRBV5-4 and TRBJ2-3; D possibly uses TRBD1 or TRBD2 (5 bases each). Trimming took off 3 bases at V and 2 bases at J, with 13 bases between the two ends. Per germline, CDR1 SGHNT and CDR2 YYREEE (reference sequence). CDR3 length equals 15 residues. CDR3 nucleotides: TGTGCCAGCAGCTCCGCATGGGGGATCACAGATACGCAGTATTTT. Protein: CASSSAWGITDTQYF.

The chain employs TRBV5-6 and TRBJ1-4; 9 bases are a match to TRBD1. V shed 4 bases, J shed 7 bases, and the junction held 8 bases outside the gene matches. Per the germline V gene, CDR1 is SGHDT and CDR2 is YYEEEE. The CDR3 runs to 15 residues. The CDR3 DNA is TGTGCCAGCAGCCCCGGGCGGGACAGGGTTGAAAAACTGTTTTTT. Translated: CASSPGRDRVEKLFF. Combining the CDR3 with reference TRBV5-6 and TRBJ1-4 gives the whole variable domain DAGVTQSPTHLIKTRGQQVTLRCSPKSGHDTVSWYQQALGQGPQFIFQYYEEEERQRGNFPDRFSGHQFPNYSSELNVNALLLGDSALYLCASSPGRDRVEKLFFGSGTQLSVL.

The chain combines TRBV29-1 with TRBJ2-1; 11 bases line up with TRBD2. Germline V gives CDR1 SQVTM, CDR2 ANQGSEA. The CDR3 spans 15 residues. V was pared by 2 bases and J by 6 bases, with 6 bases of the junction left unmatched. The CDR3 loop is CSVEPLAGGINEQFF. As DNA, the CDR3 is TGCAGCGTTGAACCCCTAGCGGGGGGCATCAATGAGCAGTTCTTC.

On this clone itself: This sample includes further DNA sequences coding for the same CDR3. The rearrangement joins TRBV30 to TRBJ1-6; TRBD1 is a possible D gene (5 bases). Germline CDR1 is GTSNPN and CDR2 is SVGIG (reference sequence). V was shortened by 0 bases and J by 0 bases, with 9 bases between the two germline ends. The CDR3 sequence is 16 residues long. CDR3 region: CAWSVRGSSYNSPLHF. The CDR3 DNA sequence: TGTGCCTGGAGTGTACGGGGGAGCTCCTATAATTCACCCCTCCACTTT.

The V call is TRBV2, the J call TRBJ1-2, with D possibly TRBD1 on 5 matching bases. The V end was cut by 8 bases, the J end by 2 bases, with 12 bases between. The CDR3 spans 13 residues. Germline V gene lookup returns CDR1 SNHLY and CDR2 FYNNEI. CDR3 amino acids: CASGYQGNYGYTF. CDR3 bases: TGTGCCAGCGGATATCAGGGCAACTATGGCTACACCTTC. The complete variable domain, with remaining parts taken from reference TRBV2 and TRBJ1-2, reads EPEVTQTPSHQVTQMGQEVILRCVPISNHLYFYWYRQILGQKVEFLVSFYNNEISEKSEIFDDQFSVERPDGSNFTLKIRSTKLEDSAMYFCASGYQGNYGYTFGSGTRLTVV.

J is TRBJ1-3 and V is TRBV15, with 7 nucleotides matching TRBD1. The germline V gene has CDR1 LNHNV and CDR2 YYDKDF (reference sequence). CDR3 length: 15 residues. V was pared by 3 bases and J by 4 bases, with 6 bases of the junction left unmatched. The CDR3 nucleotides are TGTGCCACCAGCAGTTCGACAGGGTCCGGAAACACCATATATTTT. Translated, it gives CATSSSTGSGNTIYF.

The CDR3 nucleotides are TGTGCCAGTAGTCCGGCCGCCAGGTCTGGCTACACCTTC. Protein: CASSPAARSGYTF. This chain connects TRBV19 to TRBJ1-2, with D hard to call. Germline CDR1 reads LNHDA; CDR2 reads SQIVND (reference sequence). This CDR3 has 13 amino acids. The germline V and J ends were trimmed by 5 bases and 7 bases, with 14 bases remaining between them.